These 21 T cell receptor beta chains share one sample of origin, sequenced in a study of human T cells and chemical hapten exposure. Time point specified: pre-sensitization, week 0. Treatment of the sample: therapeutic diphenylcyclopropenone sensitization with weekly scalp DPC. In TCRdb, the RACE reads were re-called with MiXCR into one record per CDR3 protein. The sample consists of over 300,000 distinct CDR3 sequences, about 5.1% of them appearing once. The sample consisted of whole blood, taken in connection with sensitization to the hapten diphenylcyclopropenone (DPC). The receptor set was obtained from a woman aged 45 to 65 with alopecia areata. Some clones in this sample may be carry-over from other donors' samples.

This clonotype was detected ten times or more. The chain carries TRBV4-1 and TRBJ2-1; the match to TRBD1 covers 12 bases. Germline-derived CDR1 and CDR2 are MGHRA and YSYEKL. There are 16 residues in the CDR3. J lost 6 bases, V lost 0 bases, and 3 bases had no gene match. CDR3 protein: CASSQEGQGARNEQFF. The CDR3 nucleotides read TGCGCCAGCAGCCAAGAGGGACAGGGGGCGCGCAATGAGCAGTTCTTC.

The rearrangement joins TRBV27 to TRBJ1-5, with a possible D match to TRBD1 (6 bases). This CDR3 contains 15 residues. V lost 4 bases to trimming and J lost 2 bases, with 12 bases between them. Germline V gene sequence: CDR1 MNHEY, CDR2 SMNVEV (reference sequence). CDR3 loop: CASSSTGTGNQPQHF. The CDR3 bases are TGTGCCAGCAGTTCCACAGGGACGGGCAATCAGCCCCAGCATTTT.

This clonotype was observed many times. CDR3 sequence: CSVEEIGLAVQETQYF. The CDR3 bases are TGCAGCGTTGAAGAGATAGGTCTAGCGGTCCAAGAGACCCAGTACTTC. V is TRBV29-1 and J is TRBJ2-5; 7 bases line up with TRBD2. The CDR3 is 16 amino acids. From germline, CDR1 is SQVTM and CDR2 ANQGSEA. Trimming cost V 0 bases and J 1 base; bases outside gene matches: 8.

This clonotype was counted at least ten times. This sequence joins TRBV11-1 and TRBJ2-7; 13 bases line up with TRBD2. CDR3 length equals 14 residues. V shed 5 bases, J shed 6 bases, and the junction held 4 bases outside the gene matches. The germline gives CDR1 SGHAT, CDR2 FQDESV (reference sequence). The chain's CDR3 is CASSPGLAGAEQYF. Here the CDR3 DNA reads TGTGCCAGCAGCCCCGGACTAGCGGGGGCCGAGCAGTACTTC.

This clonotype was picked up many times. CDR3 DNA: TGTGCCAGCACCCTTAGCGGGAGCTCTGGGGCCAACGTCCTGACTTTC. Its translation: CASTLSGSSGANVLTF. The chain links TRBV6-6 to TRBJ2-6, with 9 bases identical to TRBD2. Germline V CDR1 and CDR2: MNHNY, SVGAGI (reference sequence). The CDR3 totals 16 residues. V gave up 7 bases and J gave up 0 bases; unmatched junction bases: 4.

The genes are TRBV20-1 and TRBJ2-3; the match to TRBD2 covers 16 bases. V gave up 1 base and J gave up 0 bases; unmatched junction bases: 4. This CDR3 is 18 amino acids long. In germline, CDR1 is DFQATT, CDR2 SNEGSKA (reference sequence). The CDR3 DNA sequence: TGCAGTGCTAGAGCGGGACTAGCGGGGGGGCCAAGCACAGATACGCAGTATTTT. Amino acids: CSARAGLAGGPSTDTQYF.

The rearrangement links TRBV12-3 or TRBV12-4 to TRBJ1-2; 8 bases are shared with TRBD1. The V and J ends lost 5 bases and 4 bases, in that order; junction bases with no gene match: 6. CDR3 length: 14 amino acids. In DNA, the CDR3 is TGTGCCAGCAGTCGGGGACAGGAGATCTATGGCTACACCTTC. Translation gives CASSRGQEIYGYTF.

At least ten counts were recorded for this clonotype. V gene TRBV13 combines with J gene TRBJ1-2; D call uncertain. The CDR3 has 16 amino acids. Germline values: CDR1 PRHDT, CDR2 FYEKMQ (reference sequence). Trimming stripped 0 bases from V and 3 bases from J, with 14 bases between. The CDR3 protein is CASSLGRASVDYGYTF. The DNA for the CDR3 is TGTGCCAGCAGCTTAGGCCGGGCCTCTGTGGACTATGGCTACACCTTC.

This sequence joins TRBV12-3 or TRBV12-4 and TRBJ1-1; tentatively, D is TRBD1 (5 bases). This CDR3 comprises 11 residues. The CDR3: CGDPVNTEAFF. The CDR3 nucleotides read TGTGGGGACCCCGTAAACACTGAAGCTTTCTTT.

This clonotype was found a few times. This chain connects TRBV29-1 to TRBJ1-4; no definite D call. The CDR3 is 13 residues long. Deletions cut 2 bases from V and 11 bases from J, with 15 bases between. Per germline, CDR1 SQVTM and CDR2 ANQGSEA. CDR3 residues: CSVEKNPGGKLFF. CDR3 nucleotide sequence: TGCAGCGTTGAAAAGAATCCGGGAGGGAAACTGTTTTTT.

This clonotype was observed many times. V usage is TRBV3-1 and J usage is TRBJ1-1, with D tentatively TRBD1 (5 bases). Germline V gene lookup returns CDR1 LGHDT and CDR2 YNNKEL (reference sequence). The CDR3 sequence is 13 residues long. Trimming removed 3 bases at V and 3 bases at J, with 8 bases between. CDR3: CASSQGGDTEAFF. Here the CDR3 DNA reads TGTGCCAGCAGCCAGGGGGGTGACACTGAAGCTTTCTTT.

This clonotype was seen more than once but under ten times. The CDR3 bases are TGCAGTGCTAGAGATCCGGGCGGATCAGCCAAAAACATTCAGTACTTC. Amino acids: CSARDPGGSAKNIQYF. The V gene is TRBV20-1, the J gene TRBJ2-4, with no clear D. CDR3 length equals 16 residues. V lost 0 bases and J 0 bases, leaving 12 bases between the germline ends. Germline CDR1 DFQATT, CDR2 SNEGSKA (reference sequence).

This clonotype has more than one count but fewer than ten. This chain uses TRBV15 with TRBJ2-2, with TRBD2 matching 12 bases. V was pared by 4 bases and J by 5 bases, with 5 bases of the junction left unmatched. This CDR3 comprises 16 residues. CDR1 and CDR2 (germline): LNHNV, YYDKDF (reference sequence). CDR3 sequence reads: CATSTGLAGPTGELFF. The CDR3 nucleotides are TGTGCCACCAGCACCGGACTAGCGGGGCCTACCGGGGAGCTGTTTTTT.

The genes are TRBV12-3 or TRBV12-4 and TRBJ1-5; 7 bases map to TRBD1. The CDR3 consists of 14 residues. The V and J ends lost 9 bases and 5 bases, in that order; junction bases with no gene match: 10. Here the CDR3 DNA reads TGTGCCAGTTTAGCGACAGGGCGACATCAGCCCCAGCATTTT. This sequence encodes CASLATGRHQPQHF.

This clonotype was detected only a few times. The chain couples TRBV19 to TRBJ1-2, with TRBD1 matching over 10 bases. J lost 0 bases, V lost 8 bases, and 12 bases had no gene match. The CDR3 spans 17 residues. Germline V lookup: CDR1 LNHDA, CDR2 SQIVND (reference sequence). The CDR3: CASSLRRDRGTNYGYTF. CDR3 nucleotides: TGTGCCAGTTCCTTACGCCGGGACAGGGGAACTAACTATGGCTACACCTTC.

This clonotype has ten or more counts. This chain uses TRBV6-5 with TRBJ1-1, with D perhaps TRBD1 (6 bases). Germline assignment: CDR1 MNHEY and CDR2 SVGAGI. The CDR3 is made up of 14 amino acids. Trimming took off 0 bases at V and 3 bases at J, with 8 bases between the two ends. In nucleotides, the CDR3 is TGTGCCAGCAGTTACTCGAACAGGGACACTGAAGCTTTCTTT. Amino acids: CASSYSNRDTEAFF.

This clonotype was detected a few times. The V call is TRBV2, the J call TRBJ1-1; D call uncertain. V shed 1 base and J shed 1 base, with 4 bases lying between them. The CDR3 runs to 13 residues. Germline assignment: CDR1 SNHLY and CDR2 FYNNEI. The CDR3 protein is CASSEDANTEAFF. In DNA, the CDR3 is TGTGCCAGCAGTGAAGACGCGAACACTGAAGCTTTCTTT. Full variable domain (rest looked up from reference TRBV2 and TRBJ1-1): EPEVTQTPSHQVTQMGQEVILRCVPISNHLYFYWYRQILGQKVEFLVSFYNNEISEKSEIFDDQFSVERPDGSNFTLKIRSTKLEDSAMYFCASSEDANTEAFFGQGTRLTVV.

At least ten counts were recorded for this clonotype. V gene TRBV7-2 combines with J gene TRBJ2-5, with D unresolved. From germline, CDR1 is SGHTA and CDR2 FQGNSA. This CDR3 has 12 residues. The ends were cut back, 6 bases at V and 7 bases at J, with 12 bases in the middle. In DNA form, the CDR3 reads TGTGCCAGCAGGGCCTCAAGTTGGACCCAGTACTTC. The encoded protein is CASRASSWTQYF. The whole variable domain, remainder taken from reference TRBV7-2 and TRBJ2-5, is GAGVSQSPSNKVTEKGKDVELRCDPISGHTALYWYRQSLGQGLEFLIYFQGNSAPDKSGLPSDRFSAERTGGSVSTLTIQRTQQEDSAVYLCASRASSWTQYFGPGTRLLVL.

The chain combines TRBV7-2 with TRBJ2-1, with TRBD2 as a possible D gene (7 bases). Germline CDR1 SGHTA, CDR2 FQGNSA. This CDR3 comprises 15 residues. Trimming removed 4 bases from V and 10 bases from J, with 20 bases in between. CDR3 region: CASSSPEAGAGEQFF. The CDR3 nucleotides are TGTGCCAGCAGCTCCCCCGAGGCGGGGGCAGGAGAGCAGTTCTTC.

This clonotype was found a few times. The V call is TRBV3-1, the J call TRBJ2-3; 9 positions match TRBD2. Germline assignment: CDR1 LGHDT and CDR2 YNNKEL (reference sequence). V trimming: 4 bases; J trimming: 2 bases; junction bases outside the gene matches: 10. CDR3 size: 17 residues. CDR3 in DNA: TGTGCCAGCAGCCTCCCCAGCCTAGCGGGGTCCACAGATACGCAGTATTTT. Protein: CASSLPSLAGSTDTQYF.

This clonotype appeared many times. The chain is built from TRBV29-1 and TRBJ2-1, with unresolved D. There are 14 residues in the CDR3. From germline, CDR1 is SQVTM and CDR2 ANQGSEA. The germline V and J ends were trimmed by 0 bases and 3 bases, with 9 bases remaining between them. The CDR3 spells CSVEDPAGYNEQFF. Here the CDR3 DNA reads TGCAGCGTTGAAGATCCGGCAGGCTACAATGAGCAGTTCTTC.